The rows below give T cell receptor beta chains drawn from one sample of a study of cytomegalovirus exposure and HLA in healthy donors. TCRdb keeps only in-frame clones here, not all; method: immunoSEQ multiplex PCR. The sample yields fewer than 140,000 clones, over 55% seen once. Input material: PBMCs. These TCRs come from a female donor in good health and CMV-seronegative. Both conserved end residues are part of each CDR3. The D gene is left open where the match is weak. A clone size is listed for some rows: how often the clone was seen (once, few, many), or a class if it is expanded.

TRBV27	TRBJ2-2	.	TRBD1	CASSFDRGLKGGNTGELFF	TGTGCCAGCAGTTTTGACAGGGGGCTTAAGGGCGGAAACACCGGGGAGCTGTTTTTT
TRBV25-1	TRBJ1-1	.	.	CASSTEWNTEAFF	TGTGCCAGCAGTACCGAGTGGAACACTGAAGCTTTCTTT
TRBV6-4	TRBJ1-2	few	.	CASRAGYPNYGYTF	TGTGCCAGCAGGGCAGGTTACCCTAACTATGGCTACACCTTC
TRBV28	TRBJ2-6	few	.	CASSLDSSGANVLTF	TGTGCCAGCAGCCTCGACAGCTCTGGGGCCAACGTCCTGACTTTC
TRBV19	TRBJ1-2	few	TRBD1	CASKKGTGDALGYGYTF	TGTGCCAGTAAGAAAGGGACAGGGGACGCGTTGGGCTATGGCTACACCTTC
TRBV6-5	TRBJ2-3	.	.	CASSYSSGDVSTQYF	TGTGCCAGCAGTTACTCATCGGGGGACGTCAGTACGCAGTATTTT
TRBV11-2	TRBJ2-5	.	TRBD2	CASSLVFSGRGLETQYF	TGTGCCAGCAGCTTAGTTTTTAGCGGGAGGGGATTAGAGACCCAGTACTTC
TRBV6-5	TRBJ2-1	.	TRBD1	CASSKGQGAINEQFF	TGTGCCAGCAGCAAGGGACAGGGGGCGATTAATGAGCAGTTCTTC
TRBV18	TRBJ2-7	once	.	CASSPRHSSYEQYF	TGTGCCAGCTCACCACGGCACAGCTCCTACGAGCAGTACTTC
TRBV28	TRBJ2-1	.	TRBD2	CASSLPSGSIDEQFF	TGTGCCAGCAGTTTACCTAGCGGGAGTATCGATGAGCAGTTCTTC
TRBV4-2	TRBJ2-7	.	.	CASSQDGGEAYEQYF	TGTGCCAGCAGCCAAGACGGTGGAGAGGCCTACGAGCAGTACTTC
TRBV5-1	TRBJ2-7	few	TRBD1	CASSLGSGGDRGRIRVWYEQYF	TGCGCCAGCAGCTTGGGCTCGGGCGGTGACAGGGGGCGGATCCGAGTTTGGTACGAGCAGTACTTC
TRBV4-2	TRBJ1-1	.	.	CASSQEPAGTEAFF	TGTGCCAGCAGCCAAGAGCCCGCGGGGACTGAAGCTTTCTTT
TRBV27	TRBJ2-7	.	.	CASSLYQGLNYEQYF	TGTGCCAGCAGTTTATATCAGGGGCTGAACTACGAGCAGTACTTC
TRBV21-1	TRBJ2-7	.	.	CASSNSSYEQYF	TGTGCCAGCAGCAACAGCTCCTACGAGCAGTACTTC
TRBV6-5	TRBJ1-4	few	TRBD1	CASGRDRGNEKLFF	TGTGCCAGCGGAAGGGACAGGGGGAATGAAAAACTGTTTTTT
TRBV28	TRBJ1-2	.	TRBD1	CASRGTALNYGYTF	TGTGCCAGCAGAGGGACAGCTCTTAACTATGGCTACACCTTC
TRBV2	TRBJ1-1	few	.	CASSESRGIEAFF	TGTGCCAGCAGTGAATCGAGGGGGATTGAAGCTTTCTTT
TRBV21-1	TRBJ2-1	.	.	CASSAGQNEQFF	TGTGCCAGCAGCGCCGGACAGAATGAGCAGTTCTTC
TRBV25-1	TRBJ1-5	.	TRBD1	CASTGRGFNQPQHF	TGTGCCAGCACGGGCAGGGGGTTTAATCAGCCCCAGCATTTT
TRBV27	TRBJ1-1	.	.	CASSSQVEYTEAFF	TGTGCCAGCAGTTCCCAGGTAGAGTACACTGAAGCTTTCTTT
TRBV7-9	TRBJ1-1	.	.	CASSPRGTGYTEAFF	TGTGCCAGCAGCCCTAGAGGCACAGGGTACACTGAAGCTTTCTTT
TRBV19	TRBJ1-1	.	TRBD1	CASRVWDSLNTEAFF	TGTGCCAGTAGAGTCTGGGACAGCTTGAACACTGAAGCTTTCTTT
TRBV4-2	TRBJ2-3	.	TRBD2	CASSPRAGVFTDTQYF	TGTGCCAGCAGCCCTAGGGCGGGAGTGTTTACAGATACGCAGTATTTT
TRBV5-1	TRBJ1-1	.	.	CASSLIPDPRRGNTEAFF	TGCGCCAGCAGCTTAATACCAGACCCTCGGAGGGGGAACACTGAAGCTTTCTTT
TRBV28	TRBJ2-5	.	TRBD1	CASSLSYRTGGFQETQYF	TGTGCCAGCAGTTTATCATATCGGACAGGGGGTTTCCAAGAGACCCAGTACTTC
TRBV5-1	TRBJ1-1	.	.	CASSLGLGTDRINTEAFF	TGCGCCAGCAGCTTGGGGTTAGGTACCGACAGAATAAACACTGAAGCTTTCTTT
TRBV4-2	TRBJ1-2	.	.	CASSQDSYGYTF	TGTGCCAGCAGCCAAGACAGCTATGGCTACACCTTC
TRBV28	TRBJ1-1	.	.	CASSSGGLTEAFF	TGTGCCAGCAGTTCCGGGGGTCTCACTGAAGCTTTCTTT
TRBV10-3	TRBJ2-7	.	.	CAISRDSAYEQYF	TGTGCCATCAGTCGGGACTCAGCCTACGAGCAGTACTTC
TRBV10-3	TRBJ2-1	.	.	CAISDGGRPYNEQFF	TGTGCCATCAGTGACGGGGGGCGCCCCTACAATGAGCAGTTCTTC
TRBV27	TRBJ2-7	.	.	CASSLSRGYEQYF	TGTGCCAGCAGTTTATCCAGGGGCTACGAGCAGTACTTC
TRBV25-1	TRBJ2-5	few	TRBD1	CASNNRGGETQYF	TGTGCCAGCAATAACAGGGGCGGGGAGACCCAGTACTTC
TRBV10-1	TRBJ2-3	.	.	CASLIDGPPPGGTQYF	TGCGCCAGCCTGATCGACGGCCCCCCGCCCGGAGGTACGCAGTATTTT
TRBV5-3	TRBJ2-1	few	TRBD2	CARSLISSGGYNEQFF	TGTGCCAGAAGCTTGATCTCTAGCGGGGGGTACAATGAGCAGTTCTTC
TRBV19	TRBJ2-7	.	TRBD2	CANPLAGSYEQYF	TGTGCCAACCCCCTAGCGGGATCTTACGAGCAGTACTTC
TRBV28	TRBJ1-1	.	TRBD1	CASSLLPRQGVRGTEAFF	TGTGCCAGCAGTTTACTCCCTAGACAGGGGGTCAGAGGCACTGAAGCTTTCTTT
TRBV27	TRBJ1-6	.	.	CASSSQGSYNSPLHF	TGTGCCAGCAGTTCCCAGGGCTCCTATAATTCACCCCTCCACTTT
TRBV7-3	TRBJ1-2	.	.	CASSPGEDLGYTF	TGTGCCAGCAGCCCGGGGGAAGACCTGGGCTACACCTTC
TRBV7-8	TRBJ2-5	few	.	CASSLDGGAQYF	TGTGCCAGCAGCTTAGATGGCGGGGCCCAGTACTTC
TRBV5-4	TRBJ2-3	.	.	CASSRGPGLQTTDTQYF	TGTGCCAGCAGCCGTGGCCCGGGACTGCAAACCACAGATACGCAGTATTTT
TRBV5-1	TRBJ2-7	few	TRBD1	CASRIYPGQDYEQYF	TGCGCCAGCAGAATCTACCCGGGACAGGATTACGAGCAGTACTTC
TRBV7-9	TRBJ2-7	.	.	CASSQTGASYEQYF	TGTGCCAGCAGTCAAACGGGAGCCTCCTACGAGCAGTACTTC
TRBV7-8	TRBJ2-2	.	.	CASSLVPQTGELFF	TGTGCCAGCAGCTTAGTACCTCAGACCGGGGAGCTGTTTTTT
TRBV5-1	TRBJ2-1	few	.	CASSLTLTLSPHEQFF	TGCGCCAGCAGCTTGACCTTAACCCTGAGCCCCCATGAGCAGTTCTTC
TRBV11-3	TRBJ2-1	.	.	CASSPIGGIRGEQFF	TGTGCCAGCAGCCCCATTGGCGGGATACGGGGTGAGCAGTTCTTC
TRBV7-8	TRBJ2-1	.	.	CASSPRVVLGRHNEQFF	TGTGCCAGCAGCCCCCGGGTGGTACTCGGGAGACACAATGAGCAGTTCTTC